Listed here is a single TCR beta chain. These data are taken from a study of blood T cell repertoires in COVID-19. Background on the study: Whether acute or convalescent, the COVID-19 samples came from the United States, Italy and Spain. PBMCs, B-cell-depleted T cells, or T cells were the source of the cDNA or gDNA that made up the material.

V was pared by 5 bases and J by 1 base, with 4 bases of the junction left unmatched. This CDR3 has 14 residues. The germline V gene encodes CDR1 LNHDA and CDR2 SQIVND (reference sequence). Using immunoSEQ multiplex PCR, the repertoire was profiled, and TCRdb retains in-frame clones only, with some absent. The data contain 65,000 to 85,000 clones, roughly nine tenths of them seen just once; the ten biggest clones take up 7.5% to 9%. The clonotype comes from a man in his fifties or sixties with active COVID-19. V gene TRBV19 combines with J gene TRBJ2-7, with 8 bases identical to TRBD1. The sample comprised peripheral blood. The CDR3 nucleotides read TGTGCCAGTAGTGGAAGGACAGGGTCCTACGAGCAGTACTTC. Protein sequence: CASSGRTGSYEQYF.